This T cell receptor (beta chain) was sequenced during a study of cytomegalovirus exposure and HLA in healthy donors. The CDR3 runs 17 residues. Germline V gene lookup returns CDR1 SGHVS and CDR2 FNYEAQ. Trimming cost V 4 bases and J 4 bases; bases outside gene matches: 8. Here immunoSEQ multiplex PCR was the method, and the copy in TCRdb shows in-frame clones only, minus some. This sample yields over 85,000 clones, of which approximately 93% are seen a single time; 1.1% belongs to the top ten. The receptor was derived from a woman aged 25-40 years in good health and CMV-seropositive. The V and J genes are TRBV7-6 and TRBJ2-2; 11 positions agree with TRBD2. Sample: PBMCs. Written as DNA, the CDR3 is TGTGCCAGCAGCTCCCGGGGGCTAGCGGGAGGCACCGGGGAGCTGTTTTTT. This gives the protein CASSSRGLAGGTGELFF.